Below are 2 T cell receptor beta chains sequenced from a single sample in a study of T cells in localized non-small cell lung cancer. TCRdb keeps only in-frame clones here, not all; method: immunoSEQ multiplex PCR. The sample contains tens of thousands of clones, around nine tenths of which appear only once. The input for sequencing was peripheral blood, taken before any cancer treatment. These receptor sequences come from a woman between 35 and 70 years old with stage I squamous cell lung carcinoma.

Notes on this clone: One junction end does not reproduce the germline sequence, and a read error may be involved. The same CDR3 arises from other DNA sequences in this sample as well. The chain is built from TRBV19 and TRBJ2-7, with D unclear. Germline CDR1 LNHDA, CDR2 SQIVND (reference sequence). The CDR3 contains 13 residues. The CDR3, as DNA: TGTGCCAGTAGTCAGGCCGCGACCTACGAACAGTACTTC. It yields the protein CASSQAATYEQYF.

The chain is built from TRBV9 and TRBJ1-1; tentative D call: TRBD1 (5 bases). Trimming took 0 bases from V and 3 from J, leaving 6 bases between them. The CDR3 runs 13 residues. The germline V gene encodes CDR1 SGDLS and CDR2 YYNGEE. The CDR3 spells CASSVAGDTEAFF. The DNA of the CDR3 is TGTGCCAGCAGCGTAGCGGGGGACACTGAAGCTTTCTTT. The full variable domain, its missing parts supplied by reference TRBV9 and TRBJ1-1, is DSGVTQTPKHLITATGQRVTLRCSPRSGDLSVYWYQQSLDQGLQFLIQYYNGEERAKGNILERFSAQQFPDLHSELNLSSLELGDSALYFCASSVAGDTEAFFGQGTRLTVV.